The 21 T cell receptor beta chains given below trace back to one sample, sequenced in a study of Graves' ophthalmopathy and Graves' hyperthyroidism. Scientists amplified the TCR beta CDR3 regions from RNA transcripts. After a first-round RT-PCR with HTBI primers, a second-round multiplex PCR was run. A single record per CDR3 protein comes from TCRdb applying MiXCR to the multiplex PCR reads. This table holds about 380,000 distinct CDR3 sequences, roughly 14% found once. The specimen sequenced was peripheral blood. These receptors originate from a woman aged 18-30 years with stable Graves' hyperthyroidism.

In its sample, this clonotype was seen a few times. The chain combines TRBV11-3 with TRBJ2-6; D unclear. In germline, CDR1 is SGHNT, CDR2 YENEEA. Trimming took off 5 bases at V and 3 bases at J, with 23 bases between the two ends. CDR3 length: 19 residues. This CDR3 is CASSHWSATRSGGANVLTF. The CDR3 DNA reads TGTGCCAGCAGCCATTGGTCAGCTACCCGCTCAGGTGGGGCCAACGTCCTGACTTTC.

This clonotype has a count of ten or more. The V gene is TRBV20-1, the J gene TRBJ2-4; weak D call: TRBD2 (7 bases). This CDR3 is 20 amino acids long. V lost 3 bases and J lost 10, with 37 bases in between. Germline V gene sequence: CDR1 DFQATT, CDR2 SNEGSKA (reference sequence). CDR3 DNA: TGCAGTGCTAGGGGGGGGGCAGGGTCCGTACCTGCTGGCAGGGGCCTAATTCAGTACTTC. Amino acids: CSARGGAGSVPAGRGLIQYF.

At least ten counts were recorded for this clonotype. The chain links TRBV4-1 to TRBJ1-5; TRBD1 is a possible D gene (6 bases). The ends were cut back, 1 base at V and 7 bases at J, with 11 bases in the middle. The germline V gene encodes CDR1 MGHRA and CDR2 YSYEKL. This CDR3 spans 14 amino acids. The CDR3 region has the DNA TGCGCCAGCAGCCAAGCGGGGGCGAAACAGCCCCAGCATTTT. It translates to CASSQAGAKQPQHF.

In its sample, this clonotype was seen many times. V gene TRBV12-3 or TRBV12-4 combines with J gene TRBJ2-7; 9 positions agree with TRBD1. The CDR3 runs to 15 residues. Losses at the gene ends were 2 bases for V and 6 bases for J; bases not matched to a gene: 8. The CDR3 loop is CASSLRRTGDFEQYF. The DNA for the CDR3 is TGTGCCAGCAGTTTAAGAAGGACAGGGGATTTCGAGCAGTACTTC.

As to this clonotype: It may be a read error: a sequence one base away is much more abundant. This sequence joins TRBV27 and TRBJ2-2; D is tentatively TRBD1 or TRBD2 (5 bases each). The CDR3 runs 14 residues. Germline V gene data show CDR1 as MNHEY and CDR2 as SMNVEV (reference sequence). CDR3 coding DNA: TGTGCCAGCAAGGTACAGGCGAACACCGGGGAGCTGTGTTTT. It is translated as CASKVQANTGELCF.

This sequence joins TRBV12-3 or TRBV12-4 and TRBJ1-6; TRBD1 matches at 7 bases. Losses at the gene ends were 3 bases for V and 7 bases for J; bases not matched to a gene: 6. The CDR3 totals 15 residues. Here the CDR3 DNA reads TGTGCCAGCAGTTTCAGGTCACAGGGGAATTCACCCCTCCACTTT. It specifies CASSFRSQGNSPLHF.

This clonotype was counted only a few times. The chain links TRBV28 to TRBJ1-1, with a weak D call TRBD1 (5 bases). The germline gives CDR1 MDHEN, CDR2 SYDVKM. Trimming removed 5 bases from V and 6 bases from J, with 10 bases in between. The length of the CDR3 is 12 residues. The CDR3 nucleotides are TGTGCCAGCAGTCGGGGGAAAGCTGAAGCTTTCTTT. Protein sequence: CASSRGKAEAFF.

This clonotype appeared many times. The chain links TRBV4-1 to TRBJ1-2; no clear D. The V end was cut by 1 base, the J end by 7 bases, with 16 bases between. Per germline, CDR1 MGHRA and CDR2 YSYEKL. This CDR3 spans 15 amino acids. The CDR3 DNA is TGCGCCAGCAGCCAAGGACGTATTCTCCGGGGTGGCTACACCTTC. It translates to CASSQGRILRGGYTF.

This clonotype has ten or more counts. The rearrangement links TRBV2 to TRBJ2-5, with 9 bases aligning to TRBD1. Germline V gives CDR1 SNHLY, CDR2 FYNNEI. V gave up 6 bases and J gave up 5 bases; unmatched junction bases: 7. The CDR3 runs 14 residues. The CDR3 loop reads CASSPGQGLETQYF. CDR3 sequence (DNA): TGTGCCAGCAGCCCGGGACAGGGTTTGGAGACCCAGTACTTC.

Many counts were recorded for this clonotype. The genes are TRBV11-3 and TRBJ1-1; D unclear. The CDR3 length is 16 residues. V was cut by 1 base and J by 0 bases, with 12 bases left in between. Germline CDR1 is SGHNT and CDR2 is YENEEA. Here the CDR3 reads CASSLGPASMNTEAFF. CDR3 DNA: TGTGCCAGCAGCTTAGGCCCCGCCAGCATGAACACTGAAGCTTTCTTT.

This clonotype was picked up many times. The chain joins TRBV6-2 or TRBV6-3 to TRBJ1-5; tentative D call: TRBD1 (5 bases). Germline-derived CDR1 and CDR2 are MNHEY and SVGEGT. V lost 3 bases to trimming and J lost 2 bases, with 11 bases between them. The length of the CDR3 is 15 residues. DNA for the CDR3: TGTGCCAGCAGTTATGGGGCGGGACGCAATCAGCCCCAGCATTTT. This encodes CASSYGAGRNQPQHF.

Many counts were recorded for this clonotype. The chain couples TRBV29-1 to TRBJ2-2; the match to TRBD2 covers 8 bases. Germline trimming cut 7 bases from V and 3 bases from J; bases unmatched to any gene: 10. The length of the CDR3 is 15 residues. The germline CDR1 and CDR2 sequences are SQVTM and ANQGSEA. CDR3 sequence (DNA): TGCAGCGCCGGGGGGGCTGCGGAGTACACCGGGGAGCTGTTTTTT. It codes for CSAGGAAEYTGELFF.

There are a few counts of this clonotype. The chain couples TRBV5-5 to TRBJ1-1; no clear D. CDR3 length: 16 amino acids. Trimming pared 3 bases from V and 1 base from J, leaving 16 bases between. The germline V gene has CDR1 SGHKS and CDR2 YYEKEE (reference sequence). The CDR3 DNA is TGTGCCAGCAGCTCCTTTGAACTTAGACCGAACACTGAAGCTTTCTTT. It is translated as CASSSFELRPNTEAFF.

In this sample, this clonotype turned up many times. CDR3 coding DNA: TGTGCCAGCAGCTACCTTGGACAGGGCTATGGCTACACCTTC. This encodes CASSYLGQGYGYTF. This chain joins TRBV13 and TRBJ1-2; 8 bases are a match to TRBD1. The V segment lost 4 bases and the J segment 4 bases; nucleotides outside the gene matches: 5. Germline V gene lookup returns CDR1 PRHDT and CDR2 FYEKMQ (reference sequence). There are 14 residues in the CDR3.

This clonotype came up many times. This chain joins TRBV19 and TRBJ1-1; D might be TRBD1 (6 bases). The CDR3 totals 16 residues. V was shortened by 5 bases and J by 4 bases, with 20 bases between the two germline ends. Germline assignment: CDR1 LNHDA and CDR2 SQIVND (reference sequence). As DNA, the CDR3 is TGTGCCAGTAGTCTTCAGGGGTCTGGAGTTAGCACTGAAGCTTTCTTT. Encoded protein: CASSLQGSGVSTEAFF.

This clonotype was recorded a few times. The chain couples TRBV4-1 to TRBJ2-7; D might be TRBD2 (6 bases). Germline V gives CDR1 MGHRA, CDR2 YSYEKL. This CDR3 is 14 amino acids long. V was clipped by 3 bases and J by 2 bases, with 11 bases between them. CDR3 loop: CASSQRDSAYEQYF. The CDR3 bases are TGCGCCAGCAGCCAGAGGGACTCTGCCTACGAGCAGTACTTC.

This clonotype was counted only a few times. The CDR3 DNA follows: TGTGCCAGCAGCGGTCGCGGGGGAAGGCAAGAGACCCAGTACTTC. Translated, it gives CASSGRGGRQETQYF. The rearrangement joins TRBV11-3 to TRBJ2-5, with 7 nucleotides matching TRBD2. With V trimmed by 5 bases and J by 2 bases, 8 bases remained unmatched. The CDR3 covers 15 residues. Germline lookup yields CDR1 SGHNT and CDR2 YENEEA. Full variable domain (outside the CDR3, taken from reference TRBV11-3 and TRBJ2-5): EAGVVQSPRYKIIEKKQPVAFWCNPISGHNTLYWYLQNLGQGPELLIRYENEEAVDDSQLPKDRFSAERLKGVDSTLKIQPAELGDSAVYLCASSGRGGRQETQYFGPGTRLLVL.

About this clonotype itself: The junction departs from germline at one end; a sequencing error may be responsible. The chain employs TRBV11-2 and TRBJ2-2, with a possible D match to TRBD2 (7 bases). The germline CDR1 and CDR2 sequences are SGHAT and FQNNGV. The CDR3 is made up of 16 amino acids. The CDR3 spells CASSVPRGAVTGELSF. The CDR3 coding sequence is TGTGCCAGCAGCGTGCCCCGGGGGGCCGTAACCGGGGAGCTGTCTTTT.

This clonotype was seen repeatedly, ten times or more. V gene TRBV5-1 combines with J gene TRBJ1-2; D may be TRBD1 (6 bases). V lost 0 bases and J lost 5, with 14 bases in between. Germline V CDR1 and CDR2: SGHRS, YFSETQ. This CDR3 region has 15 residues. CDR3 in amino acids: CASSLGRTAGYGYTF. The CDR3 DNA reads as TGCGCCAGCAGCTTGGGCCGGACAGCCGGGTATGGCTACACCTTC. The full variable domain, in which reference TRBV5-1 and TRBJ1-2 provide the parts outside the CDR3, is KAGVTQTPRYLIKTRGQQVTLSCSPISGHRSVSWYQQTPGQGLQFLFEYFSETQRNKGNFPGRFSGRQFSNSRSEMNVSTLELGDSALYLCASSLGRTAGYGYTFGSGTRLTVV.

There are many counts of this clonotype. The V and J genes are TRBV5-1 and TRBJ2-5; D is unclear. The CDR3 loop spans 12 amino acids. Per germline, CDR1 SGHRS and CDR2 YFSETQ. The V end lost 1 base, the J end lost 5 bases, and 6 bases lay between the germline ends. CDR3 loop: CASSLRSETQYF. For the CDR3, the DNA is TGCGCCAGCAGCTTGCGTTCGGAGACCCAGTACTTC.

This clonotype was seen ten or more times. The chain recombines TRBV6-2 or TRBV6-3 with TRBJ2-4; D is possibly TRBD2 (6 bases). Germline V gene sequence: CDR1 MNHEY, CDR2 SVGEGT. V was shortened by 6 bases and J by 0 bases, with 12 bases between the two germline ends. The length of the CDR3 is 15 residues. CDR3 amino acids: CASRRDLGAKNIQYF. In nucleotides, the CDR3 is TGTGCCAGCAGGCGGGACTTGGGAGCCAAAAACATTCAGTACTTC.